These 8 T cell receptor beta chains share one sample of origin, sequenced in a study of blood T cell repertoires in COVID-19. Produced via immunoSEQ multiplex PCR; TCRdb's table is partial and in-frame only. The repertoire includes 95,000 to 150,000 clones, around 78% of them detected once, and 2.3% sits in the top ten. The sequencing sample was made of peripheral blood. These receptor sequences come from a man aged 70 or older with acute or convalescent COVID-19.

This clone was observed a few times. V gene TRBV30 combines with J gene TRBJ2-7; TRBD1 matches at 8 bases. CDR3 size: 14 residues. Germline V CDR1 and CDR2: GTSNPN, SVGIG (reference sequence). Trimming at V came to 2 bases and at J to 0 bases, leaving 3 bases not matched to a gene. The CDR3: CAWSRTGSSYEQYF. The CDR3 DNA sequence: TGTGCCTGGAGTCGGACAGGGAGCTCCTACGAGCAGTACTTC. The full variable domain, rest sourced from reference TRBV30 and TRBJ2-7, is SQTIHQWPATLVQPVGSPLSLECTVEGTSNPNLYWYRQAAGRGLQLLFYSVGIGQISSEVPQNLSASRPQDRQFILSSKKLLLSDSGFYLCAWSRTGSSYEQYFGPGTRLTVT.

The gene calls are TRBV2 and TRBJ2-7; D is undetermined. Germline assignment: CDR1 SNHLY and CDR2 FYNNEI. Trimming took off 2 bases at V and 3 bases at J, with 14 bases between the two ends. The CDR3 runs to 15 residues. CDR3 region: CASSEFALTGYEQYF. The CDR3, as DNA: TGTGCCAGCAGTGAATTCGCCCTAACCGGCTACGAGCAGTACTTC.

The chain links TRBV4-2 to TRBJ2-3; TRBD2 is a possible D gene (6 bases). CDR3 length: 17 amino acids. Trimming stripped 7 bases from V and 0 bases from J, with 20 bases between. The germline gives CDR1 LGHNA, CDR2 YNFKEQ. CDR3 bases: TGTGCCAGCACCCGCCTATCGGTTAGCGGTAGCACAGATACGCAGTATTTT. This codes for CASTRLSVSGSTDTQYF.

The genes are TRBV29-1 and TRBJ1-1; perhaps TRBD1 as D (5 bases). The length of the CDR3 is 13 residues. The V end lost 7 bases, the J end lost 4 bases, and 16 bases lay between the germline ends. Germline lookup yields CDR1 SQVTM and CDR2 ANQGSEA. Here the CDR3 reads CSARWQDITEAFF. In DNA, the CDR3 is TGCAGCGCCCGCTGGCAGGACATCACTGAAGCTTTCTTT.

This clone was seen ten or more times. This chain uses TRBV6-6 with TRBJ1-5, with D uncertain. Trimming took 0 bases from V and 7 from J, leaving 4 bases between them. The CDR3 covers 12 residues. Germline-derived CDR1 and CDR2 are MNHNY and SVGAGI (reference sequence). The CDR3 DNA reads TGTGCCAGCAGTTACTCCGGGCAGCCCCAGCATTTT. Residues: CASSYSGQPQHF.

This chain joins TRBV6-5 and TRBJ2-7; 7 bases match TRBD2. V lost 5 bases to trimming and J lost 2 bases; unmatched junction nucleotides: 6. This CDR3 is 14 amino acids long. Germline loops: CDR1 MNHEY, CDR2 SVGAGI. The CDR3 DNA sequence: TGTGCCAGCAGTCTTAGCGGGTCAACCTACGAGCAGTACTTC. It translates to CASSLSGSTYEQYF.

This rearrangement joins TRBV2 to TRBJ2-7; 8 nucleotides agree with TRBD2. The V gene end was trimmed by 2 bases and the J gene end by 0 bases; junction bases not matched to a gene: 6. CDR1 and CDR2 from the germline V gene are SNHLY and FYNNEI. This CDR3 contains 16 residues. CDR3 nucleotides: TGTGCCAGCAGTGAAACTGCGGGGGGCCTCTCCTACGAGCAGTACTTC. As protein: CASSETAGGLSYEQYF.

This sequence joins TRBV4-2 and TRBJ1-1; a weak D match, TRBD1 (5 bases). The V end lost 0 bases, the J end lost 1 base, and 15 bases lay between the germline ends. The CDR3 covers 17 residues. Germline V CDR1 and CDR2: LGHNA, YNFKEQ. CDR3 nucleotides: TGTGCCAGCAGCCAAGATCCCCTAAATACAGGGAACACTGAAGCTTTCTTT. This translates into CASSQDPLNTGNTEAFF.